This T cell receptor (beta chain) is drawn from a study of cytomegalovirus exposure and HLA in healthy donors. This PCR relied on a set of 60 Vbeta primers and 13 Jbeta primers. The data were produced by immunoSEQ multiplex PCR, yet TCRdb's version contains in-frame clones alone and is incomplete. This table has roughly 150,000 clones, roughly 87% appearing once. The V gene's germline CDR1 is SGHAT and CDR2 FQNNGV. Trimming took 4 bases from V and 5 from J, leaving 9 bases between them. The CDR3 is 13 residues long. This clone turned up a few times. This chain joins TRBV11-2 and TRBJ1-5; weak D call: TRBD1 (5 bases). The specimen was PBMCs. The receptor's source is a man in his fifties or sixties in good health and CMV-seropositive. The CDR3 region is CASSSQQDQPQHF. CDR3 coding DNA: TGTGCCAGCAGCTCCCAACAGGATCAGCCCCAGCATTTT. The full variable domain, with the rest looked up from reference TRBV11-2 and TRBJ1-5, is EAGVAQSPRYKIIEKRQSVAFWCNPISGHATLYWYQQILGQGPKLLIQFQNNGVVDDSQLPKDRFSAERLKGVDSTLKIQPAKLEDSAVYLCASSSQQDQPQHFGDGTRLSIL.